The 26 T cell receptor beta chains below come from one sample, sequenced in a study of cytomegalovirus exposure and HLA in healthy donors. This PCR relied on a set of 60 Vbeta primers and 13 Jbeta primers. The method was immunoSEQ multiplex PCR; TCRdb's version includes in-frame clones alone and lacks a portion of them. The sample comprises more than 85,000 clones, about 80% of which are singletons, and roughly 2% rests with the top ten. Sequenced input: PBMCs. Receptor source: a man aged 35 to 55 in good health and CMV-seronegative.

This sequence joins TRBV10-3 and TRBJ2-2; the match to TRBD2 covers 9 bases. Germline loops: CDR1 ENHRY, CDR2 SYGVKD. The CDR3 is made up of 17 amino acids. V dropped 3 bases and J dropped 4; count of bases not matched to a gene: 9. CDR3 in DNA: TGTGCCATCAGTGAACCGGGACTAGCCGAGGCCACCGGGGAGCTGTTTTTT. This codes for CAISEPGLAEATGELFF.

Of note for this clone: At one boundary the junction diverges from the germline segment, which might be a read error. The chain is built from TRBV7-9 and TRBJ2-1; tentatively, D is TRBD2 (6 bases). Germline V gene sequence: CDR1 SEHNR, CDR2 FQNEAQ (reference sequence). The CDR3 sequence is 16 residues long. CDR3 DNA sequence: TGTTCCAGCAGCTTAGTTGCCGGGAGCTCCTACAATGAGCAGTTCTTC. As protein: CSSSLVAGSSYNEQFF. Supplemented by reference TRBV7-9 and TRBJ2-1, the full variable domain reads DTGVSQNPRHKITKRGQNVTFRCDPISEHNRLYWYRQTLGQGPEFLTYFQNEAQLEKSRLLSDRFSAERPKGSFSTLEIQRTEQGDSAMYLCSSSLVAGSSYNEQFFGPGTRLTVL.

This clone turned up a few times. The rearrangement uses TRBV9 and TRBJ2-1; the D is unclear. Germline values: CDR1 SGDLS, CDR2 YYNGEE. This CDR3 spans 13 amino acids. V was trimmed by 0 bases and J by 13 bases, leaving 14 bases between them. DNA of the CDR3: TGTGCCAGCAGCGTAGATTTTTCGGGTGACCAGTTCTTC. Translation: CASSVDFSGDQFF.

This sequence joins TRBV7-2 and TRBJ1-2; D may be TRBD1 (6 bases). This CDR3 is 14 amino acids long. V was clipped by 5 bases and J by 8 bases, with 18 bases between them. Germline lookup yields CDR1 SGHTA and CDR2 FQGNSA. The CDR3 protein is CASSTLQGIGGYTF. In DNA form, the CDR3 reads TGTGCCAGCAGCACCCTACAGGGAATCGGGGGCTACACCTTC.

This clone was observed a single time. V and J are TRBV6-5 and TRBJ1-5, with D possibly being TRBD1 (5 bases). This CDR3 has 15 residues. Germline V gene data show CDR1 as MNHEY and CDR2 as SVGAGI. The V and J ends lost 0 bases and 6 bases respectively, with 12 bases between them. The chain's CDR3 is CASSYSAGSSQPQHF. The CDR3, as DNA: TGTGCCAGCAGTTACTCGGCAGGGTCCAGTCAGCCCCAGCATTTT.

Worth noting for this clone: An end of the junction differs from the germline gene, which may be a read error. The rearrangement links TRBV4-1 to TRBJ2-7; TRBD2 matches at 14 bases. Looked up from germline, CDR1 is MGHRA and CDR2 is YSYEKL. The CDR3 runs to 17 residues. The CDR3 DNA reads as TGCGCCAGCAGCCCGGGACTAGCGGGAGTTCTCTCCCACGAGCAGTACTTC. Amino acid sequence: CASSPGLAGVLSHEQYF.

Comment on this clone: This same CDR3 is encoded by further DNA sequences in the sample. The chain couples TRBV7-9 to TRBJ1-2; perhaps TRBD1 as D (5 bases). Germline lookup yields CDR1 SEHNR and CDR2 FQNEAQ (reference sequence). The ends were cut back, 5 bases at V and 4 bases at J, with 11 bases in the middle. This CDR3 comprises 13 residues. CDR3 protein: CASSLDRSYGYTF. In DNA form, the CDR3 reads TGTGCCAGCAGCCTAGACAGAAGCTATGGCTACACCTTC.

The V and J genes are TRBV28 and TRBJ2-7; a possible D gene is TRBD2 (7 bases). The length of the CDR3 is 15 residues. V dropped 7 bases and J dropped 3 bases, with 19 bases sitting between them. Germline CDR1 reads MDHEN; CDR2 reads SYDVKM. DNA of the CDR3: TGTGCCAGCACCTCCCCGGCGGGGGCAAACTACGAGCAGTACTTC. Its translation is CASTSPAGANYEQYF. The full variable domain, its missing parts supplied by reference TRBV28 and TRBJ2-7, is DVKVTQSSRYLVKRTGEKVFLECVQDMDHENMFWYRQDPGLGLRLIYFSYDVKMKEKGDIPEGYSVSREKKERFSLILESASTNQTSMYLCASTSPAGANYEQYFGPGTRLTVT.

This clone has only a few counts. This chain connects TRBV7-2 to TRBJ2-2; 8 nucleotides agree with TRBD1. The CDR3 contains 16 residues. Germline loops: CDR1 SGHTA, CDR2 FQGNSA. The J segment lost 3 bases and the V segment lost 4 bases, leaving 7 bases of the junction unmatched. In DNA, the CDR3 is TGTGCCAGCAGCTCCGGACAGGGAGGATACACCGGGGAGCTGTTTTTT. Protein: CASSSGQGGYTGELFF.

CDR3 residues: CASSLAGGRDTQYF. The CDR3 nucleotides are TGTGCCAGCAGCTTGGCGGGGGGGAGAGATACGCAGTATTTT. The rearrangement uses TRBV11-2 and TRBJ2-3; 9 nucleotides align to TRBD2. This CDR3 contains 14 residues. Germline V lookup: CDR1 SGHAT, CDR2 FQNNGV. The V gene end was trimmed by 3 bases and the J gene end by 5 bases; junction bases not matched to a gene: 3.

The chain combines TRBV5-1 with TRBJ2-3; TRBD1 is a possible D gene (5 bases). CDR1 and CDR2 from the germline V gene are SGHRS and YFSETQ. The CDR3 extends over 16 amino acids. Between the trimmed V and J ends, which lost 0 bases and 2 bases, there was a span of 13 bases. The chain's CDR3 is CASSLEVAGHTDTQYF. CDR3 nucleotides: TGCGCCAGCAGCTTGGAAGTCGCAGGGCACACAGATACGCAGTATTTT.

The CDR3 DNA follows: TGCGCCAGCAGCCAGAATTCCGGGACAGGGGGTTTGGGCTACACCTTC. Translation gives CASSQNSGTGGLGYTF. The chain is built from TRBV4-3 and TRBJ1-2; 11 bases agree with TRBD1. After removal of 3 bases from V and 8 bases from J, the junction contained 11 bases not matched to a gene. CDR1 and CDR2 from the germline V gene are LGHNA and YSLEER. The CDR3 has 16 amino acids.

The V call is TRBV6-6, the J call TRBJ2-7; 12 nucleotides align to TRBD2. Germline loops: CDR1 MNHNY, CDR2 SVGAGI (reference sequence). V was clipped by 5 bases and J by 7 bases; unmatched bases: 9. The CDR3 is made up of 15 amino acids. The CDR3 region has the DNA TGTGCCAGCAGTCTCCAACTAGCGGGGGGCCCAGAGCAGTACTTC. Translating it yields CASSLQLAGGPEQYF.

DNA for the CDR3: TGTGCCAGCAGTGAAGCGCTACGGACTGACTATGGCTACACCTTC. Amino acid sequence: CASSEALRTDYGYTF. This chain links TRBV2 with TRBJ1-2; no definite D call. Per germline, CDR1 SNHLY and CDR2 FYNNEI. V lost 0 bases and J 3 bases, leaving 11 bases between the germline ends. The CDR3 length is 15 residues.

The rearrangement links TRBV28 to TRBJ2-2, with D hard to call. In germline, CDR1 is MDHEN, CDR2 SYDVKM. The germline V and J ends were trimmed by 3 bases and 6 bases, with 8 bases remaining between them. This CDR3 has 13 residues. The CDR3 is CASSLRSPGELFF. The DNA of the CDR3 is TGTGCCAGCAGTTTGCGGTCACCCGGGGAGCTGTTTTTT. Combining the CDR3 with reference TRBV28 and TRBJ2-2 gives the whole variable domain DVKVTQSSRYLVKRTGEKVFLECVQDMDHENMFWYRQDPGLGLRLIYFSYDVKMKEKGDIPEGYSVSREKKERFSLILESASTNQTSMYLCASSLRSPGELFFGEGSRLTVL.

Points on this clone: The same CDR3 is also encoded by other DNA sequences in this sample. V is TRBV7-2 and J is TRBJ2-6; D not resolved. The V gene's germline CDR1 is SGHTA and CDR2 FQGNSA. Trimming took 4 bases from V and 0 from J, leaving 7 bases between them. The CDR3 has 15 amino acids. The CDR3: CASSSPGSGANVLTF. CDR3 coding DNA: TGTGCCAGCAGCTCGCCGGGCTCTGGGGCCAACGTCCTGACTTTC.

This chain connects TRBV5-4 to TRBJ2-2; TRBD1 matches at 7 bases. CDR1 and CDR2 from the germline V gene are SGHNT and YYREEE (reference sequence). V lost 4 bases, J lost 7 bases, and 7 bases stayed unmatched. The CDR3 runs to 14 residues. This CDR3 reads CASSLDRANGELFF. In DNA, the CDR3 is TGTGCCAGCAGCCTCGACAGGGCCAACGGGGAGCTGTTTTTT.

The chain couples TRBV2 to TRBJ1-5; D is unclear. The CDR3 spans 12 residues. V was shortened by 9 bases and J by 0 bases, with 6 bases between the two germline ends. Germline V gene lookup returns CDR1 SNHLY and CDR2 FYNNEI. DNA for the CDR3: TGTGCCAGAGACAATAGCAATCAGCCCCAGCATTTT. Protein sequence: CARDNSNQPQHF. Together with reference TRBV2 and TRBJ1-5, the CDR3 gives the full variable domain: EPEVTQTPSHQVTQMGQEVILRCVPISNHLYFYWYRQILGQKVEFLVSFYNNEISEKSEIFDDQFSVERPDGSNFTLKIRSTKLEDSAMYFCARDNSNQPQHFGDGTRLSIL.

V and J are TRBV30 and TRBJ1-1, with 9 bases aligning to TRBD1. J gave up 4 bases and V 3 bases, and 3 bases lay outside the gene matches. CDR1 is GTSNPN, CDR2 SVGIG, per germline (reference sequence). The CDR3 totals 13 residues. CDR3 coding DNA: TGTGCCTGGAGACGGACAGGGGCCACTGAAGCTTTCTTT. Protein product: CAWRRTGATEAFF.

The chain has TRBV27 and TRBJ1-1, with 9 bases lining up with TRBD1. This CDR3 comprises 23 residues. Germline lookup yields CDR1 MNHEY and CDR2 SMNVEV (reference sequence). V was pared by 4 bases and J by 0 bases, with 27 bases of the junction left unmatched. The CDR3 DNA reads as TGTGCCAGCAGTTCAACCGCCTTAGTACCCCGCCGGGACAGGGATTTTATGAACACTGAAGCTTTCTTT. This translates into CASSSTALVPRRDRDFMNTEAFF.

The gene calls are TRBV28 and TRBJ2-7, with TRBD2 identical over 7 bases. Germline CDR1 and CDR2: MDHEN and SYDVKM. The CDR3 covers 15 residues. J lost 0 bases, V lost 6 bases, and 8 bases had no gene match. Here the CDR3 DNA reads TGTGCCAGCAGCTCAACGGGAGGCCCCTCCTACGAGCAGTACTTC. Protein product: CASSSTGGPSYEQYF.

The J gene is TRBJ2-5, the V gene TRBV5-1; D may be TRBD1 (5 bases). Germline V CDR1 and CDR2: SGHRS, YFSETQ. The V end lost 4 bases, the J end lost 0 bases, and 16 bases lay between the germline ends. This CDR3 is built from 16 residues. In nucleotides, the CDR3 is TGCGCCAGCAGCCTAATGACTTACAGGTACCAAGAGACCCAGTACTTC. Protein sequence: CASSLMTYRYQETQYF.

J is TRBJ1-5 and V is TRBV5-6, with TRBD1 matching over 7 bases. Germline trimming cut 4 bases from V and 4 bases from J; bases unmatched to any gene: 8. CDR1 SGHDT and CDR2 YYEEEE come from the germline V gene. CDR3 size: 15 residues. The CDR3 reads CASSRIRTGNQPQHF. As DNA, the CDR3 is TGTGCCAGCAGCCGGATCCGGACAGGTAATCAGCCCCAGCATTTT.

This clone was counted between two and nine times. Other DNA sequences in the same sample also yield this CDR3. This chain links TRBV27 with TRBJ1-2; 7 bases agree with TRBD1. V dropped 0 bases and J dropped 5; count of bases not matched to a gene: 15. CDR1 is MNHEY, CDR2 SMNVEV, per germline (reference sequence). The CDR3 spans 18 residues. CDR3 nucleotide sequence: TGTGCCAGCAGTTTATCGGGAACCTACAGGGGAATTGGTTATGGCTACACCTTC. Its protein is CASSLSGTYRGIGYGYTF.

The chain has TRBV27 and TRBJ2-1; TRBD2 matches at 13 bases. V gave up 4 bases and J gave up 9 bases; unmatched junction bases: 6. CDR1 is MNHEY and CDR2 is SMNVEV in the germline V gene (reference sequence). The CDR3 has 15 residues. CDR3 DNA sequence: TGTGCCAGCAGTTACGGACTAGCGGGAGTCCGTGAGCAGTTCTTC. Residues: CASSYGLAGVREQFF.

The rearrangement uses TRBV6-5 and TRBJ2-1, with 8 bases lining up with TRBD1. Per the germline V gene, CDR1 is MNHEY and CDR2 is SVGAGI. The CDR3 contains 15 residues. After removal of 6 bases from V and 8 bases from J, the junction contained 12 bases not matched to a gene. The CDR3 DNA reads as TGTGCCAGCAGCGTTGACAGGGGCCCTGGGGATGAGCAGTTCTTC. Its translation is CASSVDRGPGDEQFF.